A selection of T cell receptor beta chains follows, all from one sample in a study of cytomegalovirus exposure and HLA in healthy donors. Produced via immunoSEQ multiplex PCR; TCRdb's table is partial and in-frame only. The data show some 170,000 clones, roughly 65% seen once. Material: PBMCs. The receptor set was obtained from a man younger than 35 in good health and CMV-seropositive. Both conserved end residues are part of each CDR3. Each record gives: D gene, J gene, clone size, V gene, CDR3 DNA, CDR3 protein. The D gene is left open where the match is weak. Size values are once, few and many counts, or a class for expanded clones, and some rows have none.

D gene: .; J gene: TRBJ2-3; clone size: .; V gene: TRBV27; CDR3 DNA: TGTGCCAGCAGCAGGGACTGGGGGATCACAGATACGCAGTATTTT; CDR3 protein: CASSRDWGITDTQYF
D gene: .; J gene: TRBJ1-1; clone size: .; V gene: TRBV19; CDR3 DNA: TGTGCCAGTAGTATGCCTCGGCAGGGCACTGAAGCTTTCTTT; CDR3 protein: CASSMPRQGTEAFF
D gene: .; J gene: TRBJ2-3; clone size: .; V gene: TRBV2; CDR3 DNA: TGTGCCAGCAGAGGAAGCGGCTCGACAGATACGCAGTATTTT; CDR3 protein: CASRGSGSTDTQYF
D gene: .; J gene: TRBJ2-1; clone size: large; V gene: TRBV6-1; CDR3 DNA: TGTGCCAGCAGTGAATGGGGGGACGAGCAGTTCTTC; CDR3 protein: CASSEWGDEQFF
D gene: TRBD2; J gene: TRBJ2-1; clone size: .; V gene: TRBV11-2; CDR3 DNA: TGTGCCAGCAGCTTAGAAGTGGGCCTAGCGGGGTGGGGTAAAGAGCAGTTCTTC; CDR3 protein: CASSLEVGLAGWGKEQFF
D gene: TRBD1; J gene: TRBJ2-1; clone size: .; V gene: TRBV27; CDR3 DNA: TGTGCCAGCAGTTTACTTGGACAGGGAGGCTACAATGAGCAGTTCTTC; CDR3 protein: CASSLLGQGGYNEQFF
D gene: .; J gene: TRBJ2-1; clone size: .; V gene: TRBV27; CDR3 DNA: TGTGCCAGCAGCTTATCCCGGGATGAGCAGTTCTTC; CDR3 protein: CASSLSRDEQFF
D gene: TRBD1; J gene: TRBJ1-2; clone size: .; V gene: TRBV6-5; CDR3 DNA: TGTGCCAGCAGTTCCCCGGGACAGCCTAACTATGGCTACACCTTC; CDR3 protein: CASSSPGQPNYGYTF
D gene: .; J gene: TRBJ2-2; clone size: .; V gene: TRBV6-4; CDR3 DNA: TGTGCCAGCAGCCCCGAGACTAGCACCGGGGAGCTGTTTTTT; CDR3 protein: CASSPETSTGELFF
D gene: .; J gene: TRBJ1-1; clone size: .; V gene: TRBV21-1; CDR3 DNA: TGTGCCACCCCAACAGGGTTTGAGGACACTGAAGCTTTCTTT; CDR3 protein: CATPTGFEDTEAFF
D gene: .; J gene: TRBJ1-2; clone size: .; V gene: TRBV9; CDR3 DNA: TGTGCCAGCAGCGATCCCCAGGGAATCTATGGCTACACCTTC; CDR3 protein: CASSDPQGIYGYTF
D gene: .; J gene: TRBJ1-5; clone size: .; V gene: TRBV6-5; CDR3 DNA: TGTGCCAGCAGTCAAACAGTATTATATCAGCCCCAGCATTTT; CDR3 protein: CASSQTVLYQPQHF
D gene: TRBD2; J gene: TRBJ2-1; clone size: .; V gene: TRBV6-1; CDR3 DNA: TGTGCCACCAGACTAGCGGGAGTTGGCCACAATGAGCAGTTCTTC; CDR3 protein: CATRLAGVGHNEQFF
D gene: .; J gene: TRBJ1-1; clone size: few; V gene: TRBV6-1; CDR3 DNA: TGTGCCAGCAGTGAAAGTTGGACTCGTTTCCAAGCTTTCTTT; CDR3 protein: CASSESWTRFQAFF
D gene: .; J gene: TRBJ1-1; clone size: once; V gene: TRBV14; CDR3 DNA: TGTGCCAGCAGCCCTGGCAGGGTGAACACTGAAGCTTTCTTT; CDR3 protein: CASSPGRVNTEAFF
D gene: .; J gene: TRBJ1-2; clone size: .; V gene: TRBV19; CDR3 DNA: TGTGCCAGTAGTATGGAGAACTATGGCTACACCTTC; CDR3 protein: CASSMENYGYTF
D gene: .; J gene: TRBJ1-2; clone size: .; V gene: TRBV6-5; CDR3 DNA: TGTGCCAGCTCAAGGGGGATGGAAATAGGCTACACCTTC; CDR3 protein: CASSRGMEIGYTF
D gene: TRBD1; J gene: TRBJ2-5; clone size: .; V gene: TRBV5-1; CDR3 DNA: TGCGCCAGCAGTCTCCGGACAGGGGAAGAGACCCAGTACTTC; CDR3 protein: CASSLRTGEETQYF
D gene: TRBD1; J gene: TRBJ1-1; clone size: .; V gene: TRBV7-3; CDR3 DNA: TGTGCCAGCAGCTCAGGGACAGGGGGGACTGAAGCTTTCTTT; CDR3 protein: CASSSGTGGTEAFF
D gene: .; J gene: TRBJ1-5; clone size: .; V gene: TRBV9; CDR3 DNA: TGTGCCAGCAGCATAGCGGGGGGCGATCAGCCCCAGCATTTT; CDR3 protein: CASSIAGGDQPQHF
D gene: TRBD1; J gene: TRBJ2-5; clone size: .; V gene: TRBV7-2; CDR3 DNA: TGTGCCAGCAGCAAAATCGGACAGGGGTGGGAGACCCAGTACTTC; CDR3 protein: CASSKIGQGWETQYF
D gene: .; J gene: TRBJ1-2; clone size: .; V gene: TRBV7-2; CDR3 DNA: TGTGCCAGCAGCTTCAACAGGGCCGAGTATGGCTACACCTTC; CDR3 protein: CASSFNRAEYGYTF
D gene: .; J gene: TRBJ2-2; clone size: .; V gene: TRBV6-6; CDR3 DNA: TGTGCCAGCAGTTCACCAGGGGGGATCGCCGGGGAGCTGTTTTTT; CDR3 protein: CASSSPGGIAGELFF
D gene: .; J gene: TRBJ2-2; clone size: .; V gene: TRBV9; CDR3 DNA: TGTGCCAGCAGCGTAGGTGGGAGCACCGGGGAGCTGTTTTTT; CDR3 protein: CASSVGGSTGELFF
D gene: .; J gene: TRBJ2-4; clone size: .; V gene: TRBV5-6; CDR3 DNA: TGTGCCAGCAGCCCTGGGACTTCCTTAGCCAAAAACATTCAGTACTTC; CDR3 protein: CASSPGTSLAKNIQYF
D gene: TRBD1; J gene: TRBJ1-1; clone size: .; V gene: TRBV19; CDR3 DNA: TGTGCCAGTAGTAGAGGGGGCCGAACTGAAGCTTTCTTT; CDR3 protein: CASSRGGRTEAFF
D gene: .; J gene: TRBJ1-5; clone size: once; V gene: TRBV28; CDR3 DNA: TGTGCCAGCAGTTGGGGGGGGCAGCCCCAGCATTTT; CDR3 protein: CASSWGGQPQHF
D gene: .; J gene: TRBJ1-3; clone size: .; V gene: TRBV7-6; CDR3 DNA: TGTGCCAGCAGCCCGGGGACTGCTGGAAACACCATATATTTT; CDR3 protein: CASSPGTAGNTIYF
D gene: TRBD1; J gene: TRBJ1-2; clone size: .; V gene: TRBV4-1; CDR3 DNA: TGCGCCAGCAGCCAAGTCCCGACAGGGTCCGAGGGCTACACCTTC; CDR3 protein: CASSQVPTGSEGYTF
D gene: TRBD2; J gene: TRBJ2-3; clone size: .; V gene: TRBV2; CDR3 DNA: TGTGCCAGCAGTGTGGCGGGGGGGAATACAGATACGCAGTATTTT; CDR3 protein: CASSVAGGNTDTQYF
D gene: .; J gene: TRBJ1-1; clone size: .; V gene: TRBV5-6; CDR3 DNA: TGTGCCAGCAGCTTGGACGGGTACACTGAAGCTTTCTTT; CDR3 protein: CASSLDGYTEAFF
D gene: TRBD2; J gene: TRBJ2-3; clone size: .; V gene: TRBV28; CDR3 DNA: TGTGCCAGCAGTTTAAGGCCCCTGCGCGGGAGTTTTACAGATACGCAGTATTTT; CDR3 protein: CASSLRPLRGSFTDTQYF
D gene: TRBD2; J gene: TRBJ2-2; clone size: .; V gene: TRBV9; CDR3 DNA: TGTGCCAGCAGCGTCGGGATGGCGGGAGGTCATACCGGGGAGCTGTTTTTT; CDR3 protein: CASSVGMAGGHTGELFF
D gene: TRBD1; J gene: TRBJ2-1; clone size: .; V gene: TRBV2; CDR3 DNA: TGTGCCAGCAGCTCAGGACAGGGGAAGGTCAATGAGCAGTTCTTC; CDR3 protein: CASSSGQGKVNEQFF
D gene: .; J gene: TRBJ2-3; clone size: few; V gene: TRBV18; CDR3 DNA: TGTGCCAGCTCACCCGACGTACAAACAGGGTTATATTTT; CDR3 protein: CASSPDVQTGLYF
D gene: .; J gene: TRBJ2-1; clone size: .; V gene: TRBV9; CDR3 DNA: TGTGCCAGCAGCCCAAGAGGGTCGGGGAATGAGCAGTTCTTC; CDR3 protein: CASSPRGSGNEQFF
D gene: .; J gene: TRBJ1-3; clone size: once; V gene: TRBV6-5; CDR3 DNA: TGTGCCAGCAGTCCTAATTACTCTGGAAACACCATATATTTT; CDR3 protein: CASSPNYSGNTIYF
D gene: TRBD1; J gene: TRBJ1-1; clone size: .; V gene: TRBV4-1; CDR3 DNA: TGCGCCAGCAGCCCGGGACAGGGGAGGTACACTGAAGCTTTCTTT; CDR3 protein: CASSPGQGRYTEAFF
D gene: TRBD2; J gene: TRBJ2-1; clone size: .; V gene: TRBV7-6; CDR3 DNA: TGTGCCAGCAGCGCATCGGGACTAGCGGGGGCCGGCTCCTACAATGAGCAGTTCTTC; CDR3 protein: CASSASGLAGAGSYNEQFF
D gene: .; J gene: TRBJ1-3; clone size: once; V gene: TRBV30; CDR3 DNA: TGTGCCTGGAAAAAACTGCTCTCTGGAAACACCATATATTTT; CDR3 protein: CAWKKLLSGNTIYF
D gene: .; J gene: TRBJ1-2; clone size: .; V gene: TRBV5-1; CDR3 DNA: TGCGCCAGCAGCTTAAGCCAGGAAATTTATGGCTACACCTTC; CDR3 protein: CASSLSQEIYGYTF
D gene: .; J gene: TRBJ1-2; clone size: .; V gene: TRBV30; CDR3 DNA: TGTGCCTGGAGTAGGCGGGCGGAGTATGGCTACACCTTC; CDR3 protein: CAWSRRAEYGYTF
D gene: TRBD1; J gene: TRBJ1-1; clone size: .; V gene: TRBV6-1; CDR3 DNA: TGTGCCAGCTTAACAGGGGCTTTAGACACTGAAGCTTTCTTT; CDR3 protein: CASLTGALDTEAFF
D gene: .; J gene: TRBJ1-1; clone size: .; V gene: TRBV15; CDR3 DNA: TGTGCCACCAGCAGAGATTCCCAGGGAGTCTTCGGGAGCACTGAAGCTTTCTTT; CDR3 protein: CATSRDSQGVFGSTEAFF
D gene: TRBD2; J gene: TRBJ2-5; clone size: once; V gene: TRBV19; CDR3 DNA: TGTGCCAGCAGGGGACTAGCGGGAGTATTGGGGACCCAGTACTTC; CDR3 protein: CASRGLAGVLGTQYF
D gene: TRBD2; J gene: TRBJ2-1; clone size: .; V gene: TRBV2; CDR3 DNA: TGTGCCAGCAGTGAAGAGGCGGGGGGGCACAATGAGCAGTTCTTC; CDR3 protein: CASSEEAGGHNEQFF
D gene: .; J gene: TRBJ1-2; clone size: .; V gene: TRBV7-2; CDR3 DNA: TGTGCCAGCAGCTTAGGGTCAGGGGACTATGGCTACACCTTC; CDR3 protein: CASSLGSGDYGYTF
D gene: .; J gene: TRBJ2-5; clone size: .; V gene: TRBV13; CDR3 DNA: TGTGCCAGCAGCTCTAGGGGGCAAGAGACCCAGTACTTC; CDR3 protein: CASSSRGQETQYF
D gene: .; J gene: TRBJ1-1; clone size: .; V gene: TRBV18; CDR3 DNA: TGTGCCAGCTCACCACTGACAGGAGCGAACACTGAAGCTTTCTTT; CDR3 protein: CASSPLTGANTEAFF
D gene: TRBD1; J gene: TRBJ1-2; clone size: .; V gene: TRBV5-1; CDR3 DNA: TGCGCCAGCAGCTTACTCGGACAGGGGGCTGTCTATGGCTACACCTTC; CDR3 protein: CASSLLGQGAVYGYTF
D gene: .; J gene: TRBJ1-5; clone size: .; V gene: TRBV27; CDR3 DNA: TGTGCCAGCAGTTTCGGTATCAATCAGCCCCAGCATTTT; CDR3 protein: CASSFGINQPQHF
D gene: TRBD2; J gene: TRBJ2-1; clone size: .; V gene: TRBV9; CDR3 DNA: TGTGCCAGCAGCGTAGGTCCTAGCGGGGGCCACAATGAGCAGTTCTTC; CDR3 protein: CASSVGPSGGHNEQFF
D gene: TRBD1; J gene: TRBJ1-2; clone size: .; V gene: TRBV27; CDR3 DNA: TGTGCCAGCAGCTCCGGACAGGCGACCAACTATGGCTACACCTTC; CDR3 protein: CASSSGQATNYGYTF